The rows below give T cell receptor beta chains drawn from one sample of a study of shared T cell receptors in the human thymus. Sequenced by immunoSEQ multiplex PCR; TCRdb stores in-frame clones only, minus some. The data show 500,000 to 850,000 clones, with approximately 87% seen just once and 0.0094% held by the top ten. This sample was shared with a second study, whose subject was human thymus T cells.

Sequenced sample: thymocytes. The receptors were sampled from a boy younger than two with a congenital heart defect. Each CDR3 is given with its conserved first and last residue. The D gene is left open where the match is weak. The listing skips clone size in some rows; elsewhere it reads once, few, many or a size class.

size: .; J: TRBJ2-1; D: TRBD2; V: TRBV5-1; CDR3: CASSFFTSGYSYNEQFF; DNA: TGCGCCAGCAGCTTTTTTACTAGCGGGTATTCCTACAATGAGCAGTTCTTC
size: .; J: TRBJ2-1; D: TRBD2; V: TRBV7-2; CDR3: CASSSPSGRGNEQFF; DNA: TGTGCCAGCAGCTCCCCTAGCGGGAGAGGCAATGAGCAGTTCTTC
size: .; J: TRBJ1-1; D: .; V: TRBV11-2; CDR3: CASSSDTRRPDTEAFF; DNA: TGTGCCAGCAGCTCAGATACCAGGCGACCGGACACTGAAGCTTTCTTT
size: .; J: TRBJ1-2; D: TRBD1; V: TRBV6-5; CDR3: CASSYSPDRVNYGYTF; DNA: TGTGCCAGCAGTTACTCGCCAGACAGGGTTAACTATGGCTACACCTTC
size: .; J: TRBJ1-5; D: TRBD1; V: TRBV4-3; CDR3: CASSQDRDSQYQPQHF; DNA: TGCGCCAGCAGCCAAGACCGGGACAGCCAATATCAGCCCCAGCATTTT
size: .; J: TRBJ2-3; D: TRBD1; V: TRBV9; CDR3: CASSVEGQGTTDTQYF; DNA: TGTGCCAGCAGCGTAGAGGGACAGGGAACGACAGATACGCAGTATTTT
size: once; J: TRBJ2-7; D: TRBD2; V: TRBV25-1; CDR3: CASSRTSSYEQYF; DNA: TGTGCCAGCTCAAGGACTAGTTCATACGAGCAGTACTTC
size: .; J: TRBJ2-3; D: .; V: TRBV4-2; CDR3: CASSHETPGTTITDTQYF; DNA: TGTGCCAGCAGCCACGAGACCCCCGGGACAACCATCACAGATACGCAGTATTTT
size: .; J: TRBJ2-1; D: .; V: TRBV4-1; CDR3: CASSHVGVSYNEQFF; DNA: TGCGCCAGCAGCCATGTCGGGGTCTCCTACAATGAGCAGTTCTTC
size: once; J: TRBJ2-7; D: TRBD2; V: TRBV10-3; CDR3: CAISGASGGPAVGSYEQYF; DNA: TGTGCCATCAGTGGGGCTAGCGGGGGGCCTGCGGTGGGCAGTTACGAGCAGTACTTC
size: .; J: TRBJ1-5; D: TRBD1; V: TRBV30; CDR3: CAWSVPGQTYNQPQHF; DNA: TGTGCCTGGAGTGTCCCGGGACAGACATATAATCAGCCCCAGCATTTT
size: few; J: TRBJ2-3; D: TRBD1; V: TRBV7-9; CDR3: CASSLEDRAFTDTQYF; DNA: TGTGCCAGCAGCTTGGAGGACAGGGCGTTCACAGATACGCAGTATTTT
size: .; J: TRBJ2-2; D: .; V: TRBV19; CDR3: CASAGTWGTGELFF; DNA: TGTGCCAGTGCGGGGACTTGGGGCACCGGGGAGCTGTTTTTT
size: .; J: TRBJ1-5; D: .; V: TRBV28; CDR3: CASSLGAGAKPQHF; DNA: TGTGCCAGCAGTTTGGGGGCGGGGGCGAAGCCCCAGCATTTT